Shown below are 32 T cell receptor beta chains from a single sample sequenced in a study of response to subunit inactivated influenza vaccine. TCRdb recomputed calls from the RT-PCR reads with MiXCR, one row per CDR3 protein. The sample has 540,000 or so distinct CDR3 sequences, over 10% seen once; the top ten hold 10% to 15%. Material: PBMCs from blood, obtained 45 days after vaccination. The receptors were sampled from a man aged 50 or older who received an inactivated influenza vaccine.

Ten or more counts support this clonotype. As DNA, the CDR3 is TGTGCCAGCAGCTACGCGGACAGGGTGCAAGAGACCCAGTACTTC. Amino acid sequence: CASSYADRVQETQYF. J is TRBJ2-5 and V is TRBV6-5, with 8 bases matching TRBD1. Germline values: CDR1 MNHEY, CDR2 SVGAGI. V lost 6 bases to trimming and J lost 2 bases; unmatched junction nucleotides: 8. The CDR3 is 15 amino acids.

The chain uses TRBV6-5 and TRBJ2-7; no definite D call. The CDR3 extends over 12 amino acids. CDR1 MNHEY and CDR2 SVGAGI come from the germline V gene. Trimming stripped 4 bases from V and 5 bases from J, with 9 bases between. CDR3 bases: TGTGCCAGCAGTTTTGGTTGGGACGAGCAGTACTTC. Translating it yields CASSFGWDEQYF.

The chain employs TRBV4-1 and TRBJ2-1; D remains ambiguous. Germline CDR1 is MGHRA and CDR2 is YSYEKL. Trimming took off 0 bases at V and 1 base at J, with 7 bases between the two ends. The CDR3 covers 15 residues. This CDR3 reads CASSQEGRSYNEQFF. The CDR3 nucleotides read TGCGCCAGCAGCCAAGAAGGCCGGTCCTACAATGAGCAGTTCTTC.

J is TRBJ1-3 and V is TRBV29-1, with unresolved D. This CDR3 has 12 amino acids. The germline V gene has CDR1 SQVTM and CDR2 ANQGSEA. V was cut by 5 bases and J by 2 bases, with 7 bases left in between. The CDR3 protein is CSVSLAGNTIYF. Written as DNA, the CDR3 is TGCAGCGTTTCACTCGCTGGAAACACCATATATTTT. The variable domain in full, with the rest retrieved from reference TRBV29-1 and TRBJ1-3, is SAVISQKPSRDICQRGTSLTIQCQVDSQVTMMFWYRQQPGQSLTLIATANQGSEATYESGFVIDKFPISRPNLTFSTLTVSNMSPEDSSIYLCSVSLAGNTIYFGEGSWLTVV.

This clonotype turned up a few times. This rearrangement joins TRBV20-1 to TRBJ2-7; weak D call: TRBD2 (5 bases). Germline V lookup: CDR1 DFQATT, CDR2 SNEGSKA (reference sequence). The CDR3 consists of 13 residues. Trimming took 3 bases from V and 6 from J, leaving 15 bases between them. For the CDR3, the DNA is TGCAGTGCTAGCTTTCCGGCGACTACCGAGCAGTACTTC. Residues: CSASFPATTEQYF.

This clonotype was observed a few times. The CDR3 sequence is CASSLSPGDRGQYEQYF. The CDR3 nucleotides read TGTGCCAGCAGCTTATCCCCAGGGGATAGAGGCCAATACGAGCAGTACTTC. This chain joins TRBV5-5 and TRBJ2-7, with a tentative D call TRBD1 (6 bases). V was pared by 2 bases and J by 4 bases, with 22 bases between. The CDR3 runs 17 residues. CDR1 and CDR2 from the germline V gene are SGHKS and YYEKEE (reference sequence).

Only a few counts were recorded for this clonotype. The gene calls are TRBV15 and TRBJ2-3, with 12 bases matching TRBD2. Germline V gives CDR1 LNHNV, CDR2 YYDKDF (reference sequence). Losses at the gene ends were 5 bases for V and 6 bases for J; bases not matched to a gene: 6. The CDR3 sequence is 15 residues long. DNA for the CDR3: TGTGCCACCAGCTCCGGACTAGCGGGGAGGGATACGCAGTATTTT. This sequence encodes CATSSGLAGRDTQYF.

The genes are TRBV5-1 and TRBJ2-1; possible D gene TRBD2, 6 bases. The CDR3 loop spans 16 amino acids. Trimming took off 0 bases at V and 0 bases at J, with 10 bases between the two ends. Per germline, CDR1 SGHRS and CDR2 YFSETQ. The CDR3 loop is CASSLAPEGSYNEQFF. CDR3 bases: TGCGCCAGCAGCTTGGCCCCGGAGGGCTCCTACAATGAGCAGTTCTTC.

The chain's CDR3 is CASSQTGTMNTEAFF. The CDR3 DNA reads as TGTGCCAGCAGCCAGACAGGGACTATGAACACTGAAGCTTTCTTT. The V and J genes are TRBV3-1 and TRBJ1-1, with TRBD1 matching over 7 bases. V shed 3 bases and J 0 bases; nucleotides not matched to a gene: 4. Germline loops: CDR1 LGHDT, CDR2 YNNKEL (reference sequence). The CDR3 has 15 amino acids. The whole variable domain, remainder taken from reference TRBV3-1 and TRBJ1-1, is DTAVSQTPKYLVTQMGNDKSIKCEQNLGHDTMYWYKQDSKKFLKIMFSYNNKELIINETVPNRFSPKSPDKAHLNLHINSLELGDSAVYFCASSQTGTMNTEAFFGQGTRLTVV.

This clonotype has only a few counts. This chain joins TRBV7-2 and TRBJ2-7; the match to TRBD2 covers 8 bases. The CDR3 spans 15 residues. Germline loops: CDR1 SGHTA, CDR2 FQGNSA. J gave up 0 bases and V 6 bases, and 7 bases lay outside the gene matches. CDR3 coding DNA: TGTGCCAGCAGTCGCAGCGGGGGTAGCTCCTACGAGCAGTACTTC. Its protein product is CASSRSGGSSYEQYF. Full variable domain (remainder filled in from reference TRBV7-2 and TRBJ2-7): GAGVSQSPSNKVTEKGKDVELRCDPISGHTALYWYRQSLGQGLEFLIYFQGNSAPDKSGLPSDRFSAERTGGSVSTLTIQRTQQEDSAVYLCASSRSGGSSYEQYFGPGTRLTVT.

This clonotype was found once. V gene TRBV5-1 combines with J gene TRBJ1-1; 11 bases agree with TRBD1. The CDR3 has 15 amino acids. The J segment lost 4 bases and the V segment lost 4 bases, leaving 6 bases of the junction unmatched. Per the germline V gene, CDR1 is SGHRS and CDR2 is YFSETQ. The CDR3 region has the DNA TGCGCCAGCAGCACCTCCGGGACAGGGGGCACTGAAGCTTTCTTT. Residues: CASSTSGTGGTEAFF.

DNA of the CDR3: TGCGCCAGCAGCCAAGAGGAAGGCGGCCCGAGGGAGCTGTTTTTT. Encoded protein: CASSQEEGGPRELFF. V is TRBV4-1 and J is TRBJ2-2; D is unresolved. With 0 bases removed from V and 9 bases from J, the gap between germline ends came to 14 bases. The CDR3 is made up of 15 amino acids. Germline-derived CDR1 and CDR2 are MGHRA and YSYEKL.

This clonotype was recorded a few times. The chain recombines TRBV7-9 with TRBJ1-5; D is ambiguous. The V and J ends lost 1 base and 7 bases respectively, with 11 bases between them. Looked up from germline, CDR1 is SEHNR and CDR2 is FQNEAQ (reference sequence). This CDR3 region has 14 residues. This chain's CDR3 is CASSLGGRRQPQHF. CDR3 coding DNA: TGTGCCAGCAGCTTAGGCGGCAGGCGACAGCCCCAGCATTTT.

The CDR3 bases are TGCAGTGCTAGCTTAGACAGGGCCGTCTATGGCTACACCTTC. This gives the protein CSASLDRAVYGYTF. The chain uses TRBV20-1 and TRBJ1-2; 7 bases match TRBD1. The V gene's germline CDR1 is DFQATT and CDR2 SNEGSKA (reference sequence). CDR3 length: 14 amino acids. V lost 3 bases and J lost 4; bases outside the gene matches: 8.

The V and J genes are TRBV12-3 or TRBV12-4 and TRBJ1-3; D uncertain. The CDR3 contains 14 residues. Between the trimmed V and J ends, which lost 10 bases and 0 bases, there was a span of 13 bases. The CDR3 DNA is TGTGCCACTTCGGTCACTTTCTCTGGAAACACCATATATTTT. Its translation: CATSVTFSGNTIYF.

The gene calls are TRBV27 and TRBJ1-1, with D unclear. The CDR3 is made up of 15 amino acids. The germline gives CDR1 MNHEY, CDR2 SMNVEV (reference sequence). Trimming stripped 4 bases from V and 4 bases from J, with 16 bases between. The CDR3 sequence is CASSSWTATGTEAFF. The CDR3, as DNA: TGTGCCAGCAGTTCTTGGACGGCGACGGGCACTGAAGCTTTCTTT.

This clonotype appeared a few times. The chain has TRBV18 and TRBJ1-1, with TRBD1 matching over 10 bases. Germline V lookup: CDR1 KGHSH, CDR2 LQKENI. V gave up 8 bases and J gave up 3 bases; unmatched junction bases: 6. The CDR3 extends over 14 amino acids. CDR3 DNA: TGTGCCAGCCTTTTGACAGGGGGCGACACTGAAGCTTTCTTT. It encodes CASLLTGGDTEAFF.

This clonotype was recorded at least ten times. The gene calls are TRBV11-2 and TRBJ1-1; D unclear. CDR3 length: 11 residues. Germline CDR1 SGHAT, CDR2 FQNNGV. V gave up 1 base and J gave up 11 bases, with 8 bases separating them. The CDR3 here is CASSLGDGAFF. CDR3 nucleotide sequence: TGTGCCAGCAGCTTAGGGGATGGGGCTTTCTTT.

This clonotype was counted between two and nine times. The CDR3 nucleotides are TGTGCCAGCAGTTTTGGATTTACTCTTAGCAATCAGCCCCAGCATTTT. This sequence encodes CASSFGFTLSNQPQHF. The chain uses TRBV12-3 or TRBV12-4 and TRBJ1-5; no firm D call. This CDR3 is 16 amino acids long. V dropped 3 bases and J dropped 0 bases, with 12 bases sitting between them.

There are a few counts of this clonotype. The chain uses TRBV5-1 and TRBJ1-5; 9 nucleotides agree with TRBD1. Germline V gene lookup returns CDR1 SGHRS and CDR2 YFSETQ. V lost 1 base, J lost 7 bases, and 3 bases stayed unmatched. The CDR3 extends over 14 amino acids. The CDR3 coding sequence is TGCGCCAGCAGCTTGAGACAGGGGGAACAGCCCCAGCATTTT. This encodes CASSLRQGEQPQHF.

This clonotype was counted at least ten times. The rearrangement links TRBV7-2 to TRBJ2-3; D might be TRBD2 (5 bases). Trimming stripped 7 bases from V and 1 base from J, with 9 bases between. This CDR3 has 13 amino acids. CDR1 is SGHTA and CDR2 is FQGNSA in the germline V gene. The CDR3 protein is CASTQRGTDTQYF. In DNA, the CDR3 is TGTGCCAGCACCCAGAGGGGCACAGATACGCAGTATTTT. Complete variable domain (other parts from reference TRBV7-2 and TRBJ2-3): GAGVSQSPSNKVTEKGKDVELRCDPISGHTALYWYRQSLGQGLEFLIYFQGNSAPDKSGLPSDRFSAERTGGSVSTLTIQRTQQEDSAVYLCASTQRGTDTQYFGPGTRLTVL.

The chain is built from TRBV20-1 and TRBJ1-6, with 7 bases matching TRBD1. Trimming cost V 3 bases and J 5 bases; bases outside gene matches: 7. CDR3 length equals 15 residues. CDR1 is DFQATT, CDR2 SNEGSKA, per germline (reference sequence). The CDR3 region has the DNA TGCAGTGCTAGGGTAGCTGGACAGGATAATTCACCCCTCCACTTT. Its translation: CSARVAGQDNSPLHF.

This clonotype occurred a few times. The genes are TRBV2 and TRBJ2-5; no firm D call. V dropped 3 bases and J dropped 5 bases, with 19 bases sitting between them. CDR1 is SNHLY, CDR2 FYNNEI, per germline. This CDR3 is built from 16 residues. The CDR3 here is CASSDPDFFSSETQYF. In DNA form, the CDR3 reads TGTGCCAGCAGTGATCCCGACTTTTTCTCGTCTGAGACCCAGTACTTC. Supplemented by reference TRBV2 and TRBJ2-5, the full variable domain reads EPEVTQTPSHQVTQMGQEVILRCVPISNHLYFYWYRQILGQKVEFLVSFYNNEISEKSEIFDDQFSVERPDGSNFTLKIRSTKLEDSAMYFCASSDPDFFSSETQYFGPGTRLLVL.

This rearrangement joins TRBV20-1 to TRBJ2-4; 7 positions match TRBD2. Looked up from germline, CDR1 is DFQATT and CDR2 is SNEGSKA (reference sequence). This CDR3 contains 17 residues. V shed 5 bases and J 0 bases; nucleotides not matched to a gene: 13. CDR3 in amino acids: CSAFRPGLRLAKNIQYF. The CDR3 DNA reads TGCAGTGCTTTCCGCCCGGGACTAAGACTAGCCAAAAACATTCAGTACTTC.

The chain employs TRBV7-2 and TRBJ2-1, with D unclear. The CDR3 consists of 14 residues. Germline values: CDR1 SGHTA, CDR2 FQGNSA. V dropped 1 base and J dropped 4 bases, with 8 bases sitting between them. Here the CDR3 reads CASSLEVRYNEQFF. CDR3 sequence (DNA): TGTGCCAGCAGCTTAGAGGTCCGGTACAATGAGCAGTTCTTC.

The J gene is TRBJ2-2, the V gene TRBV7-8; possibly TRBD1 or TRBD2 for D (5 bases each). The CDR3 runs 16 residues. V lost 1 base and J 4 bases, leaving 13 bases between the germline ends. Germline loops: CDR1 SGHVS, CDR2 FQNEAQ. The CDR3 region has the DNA TGTGCCAGCAGCTTAGGGGGACCGAGATTCACCGGGGAGCTGTTTTTT. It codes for CASSLGGPRFTGELFF.

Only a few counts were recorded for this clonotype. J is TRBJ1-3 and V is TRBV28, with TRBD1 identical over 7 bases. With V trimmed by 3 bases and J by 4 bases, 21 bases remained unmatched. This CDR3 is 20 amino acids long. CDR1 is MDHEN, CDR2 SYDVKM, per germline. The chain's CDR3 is CASSFPSPGQLPLFGNTIYF. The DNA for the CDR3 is TGTGCCAGCAGTTTCCCCTCACCGGGACAGCTTCCACTCTTCGGAAACACCATATATTTT.

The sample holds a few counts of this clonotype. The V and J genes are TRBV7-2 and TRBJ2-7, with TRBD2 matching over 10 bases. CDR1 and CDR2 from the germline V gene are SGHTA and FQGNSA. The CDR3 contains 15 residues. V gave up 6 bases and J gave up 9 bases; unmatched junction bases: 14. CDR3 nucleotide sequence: TGTGCCAGCAGTCCGAGGGGACTAGCGCGTACAAGGCAGTACTTC. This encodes CASSPRGLARTRQYF.

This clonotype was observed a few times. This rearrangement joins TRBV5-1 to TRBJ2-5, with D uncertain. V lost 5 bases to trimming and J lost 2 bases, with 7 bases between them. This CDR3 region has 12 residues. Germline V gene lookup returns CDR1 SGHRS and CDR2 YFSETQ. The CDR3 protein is CASRPDQETQYF. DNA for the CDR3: TGCGCCAGCAGACCCGATCAAGAGACCCAGTACTTC.

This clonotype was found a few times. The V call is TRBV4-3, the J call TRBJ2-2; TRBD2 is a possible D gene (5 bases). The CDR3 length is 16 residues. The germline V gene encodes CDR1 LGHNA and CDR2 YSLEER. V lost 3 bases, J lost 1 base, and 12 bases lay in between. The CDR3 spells CASSHYHSENTGELFF. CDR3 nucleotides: TGCGCCAGCAGCCACTACCATAGCGAGAACACCGGGGAGCTGTTTTTT.

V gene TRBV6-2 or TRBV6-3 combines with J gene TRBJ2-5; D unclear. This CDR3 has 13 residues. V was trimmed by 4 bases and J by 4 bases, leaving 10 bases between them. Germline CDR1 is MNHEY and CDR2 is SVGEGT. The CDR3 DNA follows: TGTGCCAGCAGTTCCGCTGGGCGAGAGACCCAGTACTTC. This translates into CASSSAGRETQYF.

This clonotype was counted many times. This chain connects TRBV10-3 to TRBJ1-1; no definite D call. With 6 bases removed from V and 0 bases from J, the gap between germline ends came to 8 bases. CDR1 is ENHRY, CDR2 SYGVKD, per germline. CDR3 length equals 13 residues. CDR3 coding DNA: TGTGCCATCAGCCCAAAGATGAACACTGAAGCTTTCTTT. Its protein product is CAISPKMNTEAFF.